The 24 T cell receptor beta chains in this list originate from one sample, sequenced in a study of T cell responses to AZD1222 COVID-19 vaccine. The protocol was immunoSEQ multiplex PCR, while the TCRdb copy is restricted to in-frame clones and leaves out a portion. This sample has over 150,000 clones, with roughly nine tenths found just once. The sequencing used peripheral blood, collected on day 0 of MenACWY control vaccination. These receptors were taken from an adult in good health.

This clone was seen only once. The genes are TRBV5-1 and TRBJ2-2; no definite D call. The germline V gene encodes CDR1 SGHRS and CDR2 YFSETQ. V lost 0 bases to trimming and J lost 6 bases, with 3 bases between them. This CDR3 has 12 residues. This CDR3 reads CASSLVPGELFF. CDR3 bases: TGCGCCAGCAGCTTGGTCCCCGGGGAGCTGTTTTTT.

The CDR3 reads CASSPGIFGNTEAFF. The CDR3 DNA reads as TGTGCCAGCAGCCCAGGCATTTTCGGGAACACTGAAGCTTTCTTT. The chain joins TRBV11-3 to TRBJ1-1; D remains unclear. This CDR3 contains 15 residues. Trimming stripped 5 bases from V and 1 base from J, with 14 bases between. Germline loops: CDR1 SGHNT, CDR2 YENEEA.

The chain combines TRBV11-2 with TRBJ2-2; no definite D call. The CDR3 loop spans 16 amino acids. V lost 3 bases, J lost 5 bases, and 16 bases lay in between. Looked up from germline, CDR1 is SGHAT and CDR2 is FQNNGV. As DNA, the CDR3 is TGTGCCAGCAGCTTCCCCCCAGCAGGAACGACCGGGGAGCTGTTTTTT. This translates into CASSFPPAGTTGELFF.

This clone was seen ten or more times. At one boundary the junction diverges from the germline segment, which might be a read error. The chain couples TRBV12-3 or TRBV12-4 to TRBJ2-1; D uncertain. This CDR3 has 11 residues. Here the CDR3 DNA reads TGTGCCAGCAGTATAGCCAATGAGCAGTTCTTC. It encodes CASSIANEQFF.

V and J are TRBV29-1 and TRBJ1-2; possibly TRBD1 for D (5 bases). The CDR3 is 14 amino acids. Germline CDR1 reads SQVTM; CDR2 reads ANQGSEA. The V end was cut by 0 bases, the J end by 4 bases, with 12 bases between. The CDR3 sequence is CSVEDRGTGYGYTF. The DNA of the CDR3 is TGCAGCGTTGAAGATCGAGGGACGGGCTATGGCTACACCTTC.

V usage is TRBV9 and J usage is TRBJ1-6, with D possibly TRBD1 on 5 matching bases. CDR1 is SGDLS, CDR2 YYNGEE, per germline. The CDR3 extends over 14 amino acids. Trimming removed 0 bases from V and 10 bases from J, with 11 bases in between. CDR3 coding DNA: TGTGCCAGCAGCGTAGTTGACGGGGGGTCACCCCTCCACTTT. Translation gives CASSVVDGGSPLHF.

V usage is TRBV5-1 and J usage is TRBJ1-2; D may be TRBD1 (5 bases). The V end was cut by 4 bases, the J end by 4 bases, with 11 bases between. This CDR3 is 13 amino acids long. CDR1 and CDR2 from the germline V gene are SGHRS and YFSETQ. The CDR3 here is CASSAGDGYGYTF. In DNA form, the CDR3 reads TGCGCCAGCAGCGCCGGGGACGGCTATGGCTACACCTTC.

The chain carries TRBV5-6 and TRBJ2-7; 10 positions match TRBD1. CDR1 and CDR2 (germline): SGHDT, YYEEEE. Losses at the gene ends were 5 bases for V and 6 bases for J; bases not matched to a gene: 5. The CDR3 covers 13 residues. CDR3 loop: CASRTGTGVEQYF. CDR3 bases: TGTGCCAGCAGGACCGGGACAGGGGTCGAGCAGTACTTC.

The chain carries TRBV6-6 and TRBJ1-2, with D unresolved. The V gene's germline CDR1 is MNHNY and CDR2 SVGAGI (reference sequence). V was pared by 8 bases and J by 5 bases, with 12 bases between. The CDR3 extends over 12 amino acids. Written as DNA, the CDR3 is TGTGCCAGCTTCCGGGCGGGGTATGGCTACACCTTC. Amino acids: CASFRAGYGYTF.

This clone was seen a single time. CDR3 loop: CATRGVGSNTEAFF. CDR3 coding DNA: TGTGCCACCCGAGGGGTGGGAAGTAACACTGAAGCTTTCTTT. This chain joins TRBV24-1 and TRBJ1-1, with TRBD1 as a possible D gene (5 bases). Germline V gene sequence: CDR1 KGHDR, CDR2 SFDVKD. V was clipped by 9 bases and J by 2 bases, with 15 bases between them. This CDR3 is built from 14 residues.

DNA of the CDR3: TGTGCCAGCAGCTCACGAGCATCTAATGAAAAACTGTTTTTT. Translating it yields CASSSRASNEKLFF. This chain joins TRBV9 and TRBJ1-4, with D unclear. This CDR3 has 14 residues. Germline loops: CDR1 SGDLS, CDR2 YYNGEE. V lost 4 bases and J lost 3, with 10 bases in between.

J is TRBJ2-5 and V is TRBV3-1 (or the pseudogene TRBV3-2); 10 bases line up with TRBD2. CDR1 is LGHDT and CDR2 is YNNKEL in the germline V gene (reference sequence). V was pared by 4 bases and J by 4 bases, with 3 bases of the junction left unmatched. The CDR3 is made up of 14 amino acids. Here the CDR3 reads CASSRSGGRETQYF. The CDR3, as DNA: TGTGCCAGCAGCCGTAGCGGGGGGAGAGAGACCCAGTACTTC.

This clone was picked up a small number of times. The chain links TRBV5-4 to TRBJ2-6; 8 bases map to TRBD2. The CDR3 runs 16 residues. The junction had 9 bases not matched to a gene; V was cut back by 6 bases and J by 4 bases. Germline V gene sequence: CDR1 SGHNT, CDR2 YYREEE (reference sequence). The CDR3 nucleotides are TGTGCCAGCACCCCGCGCGGGGGGAGGGGGGCCAACGTCCTGACTTTC. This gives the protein CASTPRGGRGANVLTF.

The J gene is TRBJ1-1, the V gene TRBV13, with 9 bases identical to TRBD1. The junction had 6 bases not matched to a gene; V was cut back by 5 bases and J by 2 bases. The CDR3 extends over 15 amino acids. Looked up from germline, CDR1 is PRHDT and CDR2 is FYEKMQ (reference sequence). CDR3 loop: CASSLGQGINTEAFF. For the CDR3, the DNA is TGTGCCAGCAGCCTTGGACAGGGGATTAACACTGAAGCTTTCTTT.

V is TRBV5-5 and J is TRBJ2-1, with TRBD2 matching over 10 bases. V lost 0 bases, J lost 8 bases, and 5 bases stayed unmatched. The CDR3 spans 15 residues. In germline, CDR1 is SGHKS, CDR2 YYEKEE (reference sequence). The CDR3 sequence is CASSLEGLAIDEQFF. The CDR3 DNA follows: TGTGCCAGCAGCTTGGAGGGACTAGCGATCGATGAGCAGTTCTTC. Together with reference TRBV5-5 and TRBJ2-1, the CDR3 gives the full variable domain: DAGVTQSPTHLIKTRGQQVTLRCSPISGHKSVSWYQQVLGQGPQFIFQYYEKEERGRGNFPDRFSARQFPNYSSELNVNALLLGDSALYLCASSLEGLAIDEQFFGPGTRLTVL.

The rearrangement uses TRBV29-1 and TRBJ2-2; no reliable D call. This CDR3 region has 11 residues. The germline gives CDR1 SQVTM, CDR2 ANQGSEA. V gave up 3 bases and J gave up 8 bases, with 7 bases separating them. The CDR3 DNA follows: TGCAGCGTTGACCGCACTGGGGAGCTGTTTTTT. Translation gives CSVDRTGELFF.

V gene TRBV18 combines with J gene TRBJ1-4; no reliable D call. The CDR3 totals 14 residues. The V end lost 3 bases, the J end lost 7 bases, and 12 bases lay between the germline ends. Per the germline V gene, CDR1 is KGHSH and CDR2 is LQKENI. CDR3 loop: CASSPYGDSEKLFF. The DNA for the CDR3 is TGTGCCAGCTCACCCTACGGGGATAGTGAAAAACTGTTTTTT.

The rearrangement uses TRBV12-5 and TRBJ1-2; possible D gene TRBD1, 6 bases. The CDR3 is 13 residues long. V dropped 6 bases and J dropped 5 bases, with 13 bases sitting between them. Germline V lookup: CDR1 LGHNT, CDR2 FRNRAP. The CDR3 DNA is TGTGCTAGTGGCCTTGACAGGTCGTATGGCTACACCTTC. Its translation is CASGLDRSYGYTF.

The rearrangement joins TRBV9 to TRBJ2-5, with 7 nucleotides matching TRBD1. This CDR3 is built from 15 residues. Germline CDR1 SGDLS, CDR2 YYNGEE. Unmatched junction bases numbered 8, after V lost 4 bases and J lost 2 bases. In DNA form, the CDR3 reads TGTGCCAGCAGCCCCCGACAGGGTCGGCAAGAGACCCAGTACTTC. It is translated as CASSPRQGRQETQYF.

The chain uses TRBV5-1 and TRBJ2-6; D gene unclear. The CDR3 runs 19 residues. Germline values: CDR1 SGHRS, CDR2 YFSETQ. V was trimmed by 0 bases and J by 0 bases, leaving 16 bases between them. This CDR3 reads CASSLGVGVDLSGANVLTF. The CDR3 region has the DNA TGCGCCAGCAGCTTGGGGGTTGGGGTTGATCTCTCTGGGGCCAACGTCCTGACTTTC.

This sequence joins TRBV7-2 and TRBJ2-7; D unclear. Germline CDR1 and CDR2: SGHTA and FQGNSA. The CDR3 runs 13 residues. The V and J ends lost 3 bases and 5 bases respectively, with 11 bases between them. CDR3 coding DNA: TGTGCCAGCAGCTTGAGTGTTCGCAACGAGCAGTACTTC. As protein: CASSLSVRNEQYF.

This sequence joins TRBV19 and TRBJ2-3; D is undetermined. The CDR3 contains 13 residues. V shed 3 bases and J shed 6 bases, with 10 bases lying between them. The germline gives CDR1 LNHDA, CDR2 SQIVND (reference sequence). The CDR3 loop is CASSIGKGDTQYF. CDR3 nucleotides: TGTGCCAGTAGTATTGGTAAGGGTGATACGCAGTATTTT.

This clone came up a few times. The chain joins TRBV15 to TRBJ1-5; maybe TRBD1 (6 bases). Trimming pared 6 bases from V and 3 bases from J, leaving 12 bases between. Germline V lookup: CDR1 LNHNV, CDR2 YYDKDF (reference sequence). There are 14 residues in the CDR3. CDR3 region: CATSSGTSNQPQHF. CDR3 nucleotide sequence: TGTGCCACCAGTTCCGGGACATCCAATCAGCCCCAGCATTTT.

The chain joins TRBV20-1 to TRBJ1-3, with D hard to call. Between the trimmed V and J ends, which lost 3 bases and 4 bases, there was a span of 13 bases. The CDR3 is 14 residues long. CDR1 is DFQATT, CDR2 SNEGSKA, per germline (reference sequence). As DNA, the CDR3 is TGCAGTGCTAGTGGCGGGCAGTCGGGAAACACCATATATTTT. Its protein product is CSASGGQSGNTIYF.